This T cell receptor beta chain was captured by sequencing in a study of blood T cells in healthy people across ages. Study details: In model experiments, template switching was able to capture about one barcoded beta molecule for every two T cells that were present.

Germline loops: CDR1 MNHNY, CDR2 SVGAGI (reference sequence). Trimming left V 6 bases short and J 7 bases short, with 13 bases between. The CDR3 totals 12 residues. The donors, aged roughly 6 to 95, were healthy Caucasians from Russia. A second PCR, run for 7 to 11 cycles, used a sample-barcoded 5' primer plus a J-beta primer mix. Each TCR beta cDNA got a 12-nucleotide random molecular identifier. The study obtained at least 3 million CDR3-containing paired-end reads from every sample. TCRdb itself ran the 5' RACE reads through MiXCR, one entry per CDR3 protein. The sample holds about a million distinct CDR3 sequences; 51% are singletons and the top ten take roughly 23%. This clonotype was detected only a few times.

The chain links TRBV6-6 to TRBJ2-7; D possibly corresponds to TRBD2 (5 bases). The specimen sequenced was blood. The TCR originated in an older woman in good health. The CDR3 region is CASSPGLNEQYF. The CDR3 coding sequence is TGTGCCAGCAGCCCCGGACTGAATGAGCAGTACTTC.